This TCR beta chain was observed in a study of cytomegalovirus exposure and HLA in healthy donors. The PCR used 60 Vbeta and 13 Jbeta primers. Using immunoSEQ multiplex PCR, the repertoire was profiled, and TCRdb retains in-frame clones only, with some absent. The table has 210,000 or so clones, almost 85% seen once; the top ten hold 0.58%. Germline assignment: CDR1 MNHNS and CDR2 SASEGT. The V segment lost 4 bases and the J segment 5 bases; nucleotides outside the gene matches: 8. This CDR3 region has 16 residues. The rearrangement joins TRBV6-1 to TRBJ2-7; TRBD2 agrees at 13 bases. The receptor's source is a woman between 40 and 55 years old in good health and CMV-seronegative. Sequencing was carried out using PBMCs. The CDR3 nucleotides read TGTGCCAGCAGTGTCCGTTCGGGACTAGCGGGGAACGAGCAGTACTTC. Amino acid sequence: CASSVRSGLAGNEQYF.